Presented here are 17 T cell receptor beta chains from one specimen sequenced in a study of neurological immune-mediated disorders. MiXCR, applied by TCRdb to the 5' RACE reads, yields one record per CDR3 protein. This sample has roughly 59,000 distinct CDR3 sequences, with over 5% found just once. Sequencing was done on a sample of PBMCs. All receptors derive from a human donor with multiple sclerosis. The donor label of this sample is uncertain.

This clonotype has at least ten counts. The rearrangement joins TRBV5-1 to TRBJ2-6, with a weak D call TRBD2 (5 bases). Germline CDR1 reads SGHRS; CDR2 reads YFSETQ. There are 15 residues in the CDR3. The V end lost 2 bases, the J end lost 4 bases, and 10 bases lay between the germline ends. The CDR3 sequence: CASSLRPGGANVLTF. The CDR3 bases are TGCGCCAGCAGCTTAAGGCCGGGGGGGGCCAACGTCCTGACTTTC.

This clonotype was seen at least ten times. The chain combines TRBV5-1 with TRBJ2-1; TRBD2 matches at 11 bases. CDR1 is SGHRS, CDR2 YFSETQ, per germline. The CDR3 is 16 residues long. The junction had 8 bases not matched to a gene; V was cut back by 4 bases and J by 5 bases. The CDR3 DNA sequence: TGCGCCAGCAGCGCCAATAGCGGGGGGGCTAACAATGAGCAGTTCTTC. This encodes CASSANSGGANNEQFF.

This clonotype has ten or more counts. This CDR3 is CASSGVAGDQTGELFF. CDR3 bases: TGCGCCAGCAGCGGAGTAGCGGGGGATCAAACCGGGGAGCTGTTTTTT. This chain uses TRBV5-1 with TRBJ2-2, with 9 bases fitting TRBD2. The germline gives CDR1 SGHRS, CDR2 YFSETQ. Trimming removed 4 bases from V and 5 bases from J; junction bases left unmatched: 9. The CDR3 is 16 amino acids. Filled out from reference TRBV5-1 and TRBJ2-2, the complete variable domain reads KAGVTQTPRYLIKTRGQQVTLSCSPISGHRSVSWYQQTPGQGLQFLFEYFSETQRNKGNFPGRFSGRQFSNSRSEMNVSTLELGDSALYLCASSGVAGDQTGELFFGEGSRLTVL.

This clonotype occurred many times. The chain employs TRBV7-2 and TRBJ2-1; D is undetermined. Trimming pared 2 bases from V and 5 bases from J, leaving 13 bases between. The CDR3 contains 15 residues. In germline, CDR1 is SGHTA, CDR2 FQGNSA. CDR3 bases: TGTGCCAGCAGCTTATTCGTAGGCAGTAACAATGAGCAGTTCTTC. It is translated as CASSLFVGSNNEQFF.

Ten or more counts support this clonotype. The J gene is TRBJ2-6, the V gene TRBV5-1; 12 bases are shared with TRBD2. Germline V gene lookup returns CDR1 SGHRS and CDR2 YFSETQ. J lost 2 bases, V lost 5 bases, and 11 bases had no gene match. This CDR3 is built from 19 residues. The CDR3 DNA is TGCGCCAGCAGACCCACCCTCCTAGCGGGGGGGCCTGGGGCCAACGTCCTGACTTTC. It translates to CASRPTLLAGGPGANVLTF.

This clonotype showed up many times. V gene TRBV20-1 combines with J gene TRBJ1-1; 7 positions agree with TRBD1. Per the germline V gene, CDR1 is DFQATT and CDR2 is SNEGSKA (reference sequence). V trimming: 6 bases; J trimming: 0 bases; junction bases outside the gene matches: 7. The CDR3 contains 14 residues. The CDR3 nucleotides read TGCAGTGCACCTCGGACAGGTTTGAACACTGAAGCTTTCTTT. Translated, it gives CSAPRTGLNTEAFF.

This clonotype was detected many times. The rearrangement joins TRBV2 to TRBJ1-3; 7 bases align to TRBD1. The ends lost 1 base at V and 2 bases at J; junction bases unmatched: 2. The germline CDR1 and CDR2 sequences are SNHLY and FYNNEI. This CDR3 region has 15 residues. CDR3 loop: CASSEGQGTGNTIYF. DNA for the CDR3: TGTGCCAGCAGTGAAGGACAGGGCACTGGAAACACCATATATTTT.

This clonotype has at least ten counts. The chain combines TRBV20-1 with TRBJ2-1; D is unresolved. This CDR3 is 13 amino acids long. V lost 5 bases and J 0 bases, leaving 8 bases between the germline ends. Germline CDR1 reads DFQATT; CDR2 reads SNEGSKA (reference sequence). CDR3 sequence reads: CSAQMRSYNEQFF. Written as DNA, the CDR3 is TGCAGTGCTCAGATGCGCTCCTACAATGAGCAGTTCTTC.

The sample holds many counts of this clonotype. CDR3 loop: CASSLEPRTDYSGNTIYF. CDR3 DNA: TGTGCCAGCAGCTTAGAACCCCGGACCGACTACTCTGGAAACACCATATATTTT. This chain joins TRBV7-2 and TRBJ1-3; no clear D gene. The germline V gene encodes CDR1 SGHTA and CDR2 FQGNSA. Trimming took 1 base from V and 0 from J, leaving 16 bases between them. This CDR3 is built from 18 residues.

This clonotype was seen ten or more times. The gene calls are TRBV15 and TRBJ2-1; 9 bases agree with TRBD2. V gave up 0 bases and J gave up 4 bases; unmatched junction bases: 4. The CDR3 runs to 16 residues. Germline assignment: CDR1 LNHNV and CDR2 YYDKDF (reference sequence). The CDR3 bases are TGTGCCACCAGCAGAGATACGGCGGGGGGGTACAATGAGCAGTTCTTC. Amino acid sequence: CATSRDTAGGYNEQFF.

A few counts support this clonotype. The genes are TRBV18 and TRBJ2-1, with a possible D match to TRBD2 (6 bases). This CDR3 is built from 13 residues. Germline CDR1 reads KGHSH; CDR2 reads LQKENI. V lost 2 bases to trimming and J lost 9 bases, with 11 bases between them. DNA of the CDR3: TGTGCCAGCTCACCAGGGCGGGGTGGTGAGCAGTTCTTC. It codes for CASSPGRGGEQFF. The full variable domain, rest sourced from reference TRBV18 and TRBJ2-1, is NAGVMQNPRHLVRRRGQEARLRCSPMKGHSHVYWYRQLPEEGLKFMVYLQKENIIDESGMPKERFSAEFPKEGPSILRIQQVVRGDSAAYFCASSPGRGGEQFFGPGTRLTVL.

This clonotype was found many times. The CDR3: CASSDRATEAFF. The CDR3 nucleotides read TGTGCCAGCAGCGATCGGGCCACTGAAGCTTTCTTT. The chain links TRBV7-9 to TRBJ1-1; the D is unclear. Germline CDR1 SEHNR, CDR2 FQNEAQ (reference sequence). Trimming shortened V by 5 bases and J by 4 bases, and 8 bases separated the two germline ends. The CDR3 length is 12 residues.

This clonotype was detected many times. The rearrangement joins TRBV7-2 to TRBJ1-2; the match to TRBD1 covers 7 bases. Germline loops: CDR1 SGHTA, CDR2 FQGNSA. V trimming: 5 bases; J trimming: 3 bases; junction bases outside the gene matches: 12. The CDR3 has 16 residues. The CDR3 DNA sequence: TGTGCCAGCAGCCACTCCCCGACAGGGTGGGACTATGGCTACACCTTC. Amino acid sequence: CASSHSPTGWDYGYTF.

This clonotype was seen repeatedly, ten times or more. The chain couples TRBV10-2 to TRBJ2-7; 7 positions match TRBD1. The J segment lost 0 bases and the V segment lost 6 bases, leaving 5 bases of the junction unmatched. The V gene's germline CDR1 is WSHSY and CDR2 SAAADI. The CDR3 loop spans 14 amino acids. The CDR3 spells CASRTTGTSYEQYF. The CDR3 nucleotides are TGCGCCAGCAGGACGACAGGGACCTCCTACGAGCAGTACTTC.

This clonotype has at least ten counts. The rearrangement uses TRBV7-2 and TRBJ1-2, with 9 bases fitting TRBD1. CDR1 is SGHTA, CDR2 FQGNSA, per germline. The CDR3 runs 17 residues. V shed 4 bases and J 8 bases; nucleotides not matched to a gene: 17. The CDR3 coding sequence is TGTGCCAGCAGCTCACAACGGGCGGACAGGGGAATTAAGGGCTACACCTTC. Its translation: CASSSQRADRGIKGYTF.

This clonotype was counted many times. This sequence joins TRBV20-1 and TRBJ1-1; D not resolved. This CDR3 contains 16 residues. Germline CDR1 DFQATT, CDR2 SNEGSKA (reference sequence). V shed 0 bases and J shed 2 bases, with 16 bases lying between them. The CDR3 loop is CSARDPGVRGNTEAFF. The CDR3 DNA is TGCAGTGCTAGAGATCCTGGGGTCCGAGGAAACACTGAAGCTTTCTTT.

This clonotype was detected many times. The chain employs TRBV5-1 and TRBJ2-7, with D possibly being TRBD1 (6 bases). Germline V gives CDR1 SGHRS, CDR2 YFSETQ. The V end lost 1 base, the J end lost 2 bases, and 16 bases lay between the germline ends. There are 16 residues in the CDR3. In nucleotides, the CDR3 is TGCGCCAGCAGCTTGATGTTGGCAGGGGTTACCTACGAGCAGTACTTC. Translation gives CASSLMLAGVTYEQYF.